A single sample is the source of the 18 T cell receptor beta chains below, sequenced in a study of T cell repertoires in cytomegalovirus infection. TCRdb re-analysed the reads in MiXCR, keeping a single row per CDR3 protein. Of some 940,000 distinct CDR3 sequences listed, around 30% were seen once; the top ten hold over 11%. For these receptors, no antigen is known. Material: cultured CD8+ T cells from PBMCs, obtained from culture after CMV antigen stimulation. The receptors were gathered from a human donor in good health (CMV status not recorded). Some clones in this sample may be carry-over from other donors' samples.

At least ten counts were recorded for this clonotype. The junction departs from germline at one end; a sequencing error may be responsible. V gene TRBV7-8 combines with J gene TRBJ2-3; D is uncertain. The CDR3 length is 11 residues. The germline V gene encodes CDR1 SGHVS and CDR2 FQNEAQ. The CDR3 nucleotides are TGTGCCAGCAGCCCTTCGATGGAGACGGATTTT. It encodes CASSPSMETDF.

This chain links TRBV12-3 or TRBV12-4 with TRBJ2-1, with 8 bases that match TRBD1. CDR3 length: 18 amino acids. The V and J ends lost 5 bases and 6 bases, in that order; junction bases with no gene match: 18. The CDR3 DNA reads TGTGCCAGCAGTGGTTATTTGGGGACAGGCCCTCTGGCCAATGAGCAGTTCTTC. Residues: CASSGYLGTGPLANEQFF.

This clonotype was picked up many times. The CDR3 sequence is CASSLESGGPTDTQYF. As DNA, the CDR3 is TGTGCCAGCAGCTTGGAGAGCGGGGGGCCCACAGATACGCAGTATTTT. The chain couples TRBV7-8 to TRBJ2-3; 9 nucleotides line up with TRBD2. The junction had 6 bases not matched to a gene; V was cut back by 3 bases and J by 2 bases. This CDR3 is 16 amino acids long. Germline CDR1 and CDR2: SGHVS and FQNEAQ.

The V call is TRBV5-1, the J call TRBJ1-6, with TRBD1 identical over 8 bases. The CDR3 has 15 amino acids. V lost 1 base and J lost 6; bases outside the gene matches: 3. Germline values: CDR1 SGHRS, CDR2 YFSETQ. This CDR3 is CASSLRTGFNSPLHF. The CDR3 DNA reads TGCGCCAGCAGCTTGCGGACAGGGTTTAATTCACCCCTCCACTTT. Supplemented by reference TRBV5-1 and TRBJ1-6, the full variable domain reads KAGVTQTPRYLIKTRGQQVTLSCSPISGHRSVSWYQQTPGQGLQFLFEYFSETQRNKGNFPGRFSGRQFSNSRSEMNVSTLELGDSALYLCASSLRTGFNSPLHFGNGTRLTVT.

This clonotype was recorded a few times. The gene calls are TRBV27 and TRBJ1-4; D is unclear. The CDR3 extends over 13 amino acids. V dropped 2 bases and J dropped 7 bases, with 8 bases sitting between them. CDR1 MNHEY and CDR2 SMNVEV come from the germline V gene (reference sequence). CDR3 DNA: TGTGCCAGCAGTTTACGGGTCCGTGAAAAACTGTTTTTT. Translating gives CASSLRVREKLFF.

This clonotype has more than one count but fewer than ten. The rearrangement joins TRBV6-6 to TRBJ2-3; 8 positions agree with TRBD1. The CDR3 is 15 amino acids. Germline assignment: CDR1 MNHNY and CDR2 SVGAGI (reference sequence). Unmatched junction bases numbered 7, after V lost 4 bases and J lost 4 bases. CDR3 sequence: CASSSVDRVADTQYF. As DNA, the CDR3 is TGTGCCAGCAGTTCCGTGGACAGGGTGGCAGATACGCAGTATTTT.

This clonotype has only one observation. The rearrangement joins TRBV5-6 to TRBJ2-3, with D perhaps matching TRBD1 or TRBD2 (5 bases each). Per germline, CDR1 SGHDT and CDR2 YYEEEE. There are 15 residues in the CDR3. The V end lost 3 bases, the J end lost 5 bases, and 16 bases lay between the germline ends. The CDR3 region has the DNA TGTGCCAGCAGCTCGGGACGGCTCACCCTAGATACGCAGTATTTT. The encoded protein is CASSSGRLTLDTQYF. Together with reference TRBV5-6 and TRBJ2-3, the CDR3 gives the full variable domain: DAGVTQSPTHLIKTRGQQVTLRCSPKSGHDTVSWYQQALGQGPQFIFQYYEEEERQRGNFPDRFSGHQFPNYSSELNVNALLLGDSALYLCASSSGRLTLDTQYFGPGTRLTVL.

This clonotype came up a few times. The gene calls are TRBV5-1 and TRBJ2-1; TRBD1 agrees at 9 bases. The germline V gene has CDR1 SGHRS and CDR2 YFSETQ. The CDR3 extends over 15 amino acids. V shed 5 bases, J shed 6 bases, and the junction held 9 bases outside the gene matches. CDR3 in amino acids: CASSSPGQGSNEQFF. Here the CDR3 DNA reads TGCGCCAGCAGTTCGCCGGGACAGGGTAGCAATGAGCAGTTCTTC.

This chain links TRBV6-5 with TRBJ2-5, with TRBD2 matching 15 bases. Germline CDR1 is MNHEY and CDR2 is SVGAGI. The CDR3 sequence is 16 residues long. The CDR3 bases are TGTGTCACTCGGGACGCTGGGACTAGCGGGGGGGAGACCCAGTACTTC. It is translated as CVTRDAGTSGGETQYF.

There are a few counts of this clonotype. This chain connects TRBV4-1 to TRBJ1-1, with D possibly TRBD1 on 5 matching bases. V lost 4 bases, J lost 4 bases, and 13 bases lay in between. CDR1 and CDR2 (germline): MGHRA, YSYEKL. This CDR3 region has 14 residues. The CDR3 protein is CASSPTPRGTEAFF. CDR3 DNA sequence: TGCGCCAGCAGCCCCACCCCTAGGGGCACTGAAGCTTTCTTT.

Comments on this clonotype: The conserved closing phenylalanine or tryptophan is absent in this CDR3, likely reflecting a read error. This rearrangement joins TRBV12-3 or TRBV12-4 to TRBJ2-3; a possible D gene is TRBD1 (5 bases). The germline V and J ends were trimmed by 6 bases and 0 bases, with 13 bases remaining between them. The CDR3 consists of 15 residues. The CDR3: CASRPTGYSTDTQYY. CDR3 in DNA: TGTGCCAGCAGACCTACAGGCTATAGCACAGATACGCAGTATTAT.

The rearrangement uses TRBV6-2 or TRBV6-3 and TRBJ1-1, with D uncertain. CDR3 length equals 12 residues. V was shortened by 3 bases and J by 8 bases, with 10 bases between the two germline ends. CDR1 is MNHEY and CDR2 is SVGEGT in the germline V gene. The CDR3: CASSYSKPEAFF. In DNA form, the CDR3 reads TGTGCCAGCAGTTATTCAAAGCCCGAAGCTTTCTTT.

The chain links TRBV7-3 to TRBJ1-1; maybe TRBD1 (5 bases). The CDR3 consists of 13 residues. V was pared by 5 bases and J by 8 bases, with 15 bases between. CDR1 SGHTA and CDR2 FQGTGA come from the germline V gene. The CDR3 nucleotides are TGTGCCAGCAGCCCCGGGGCACAGACCGAAGCTTTCTTT. It yields the protein CASSPGAQTEAFF.

This clonotype was detected ten times or more. CDR3 amino acids: CASSLPRGRVTGELFF. The CDR3, as DNA: TGTGCCAGCAGCTTACCCAGGGGGCGAGTTACCGGGGAGCTGTTTTTT. The V gene is TRBV7-8, the J gene TRBJ2-2; 8 bases are a match to TRBD1. The junction had 7 bases not matched to a gene; V was cut back by 2 bases and J by 5 bases. The CDR3 consists of 16 residues. CDR1 SGHVS and CDR2 FQNEAQ come from the germline V gene.

This chain joins TRBV5-4 and TRBJ2-1; 7 nucleotides match TRBD1. The V gene end was trimmed by 3 bases and the J gene end by 4 bases; junction bases not matched to a gene: 7. There are 15 residues in the CDR3. In germline, CDR1 is SGHNT, CDR2 YYREEE (reference sequence). CDR3 DNA sequence: TGTGCCAGCAGCTCCCCAGGACAGGTATACAATGAGCAGTTCTTC. Translation gives CASSSPGQVYNEQFF.

Only a few counts were recorded for this clonotype. The chain carries TRBV5-4 and TRBJ1-1; D gene ambiguous. In germline, CDR1 is SGHNT, CDR2 YYREEE (reference sequence). V lost 3 bases and J 0 bases, leaving 9 bases between the germline ends. The CDR3 totals 14 residues. The DNA of the CDR3 is TGTGCCAGCAGCTCAAGTGGCATGAACACTGAAGCTTTCTTT. This sequence encodes CASSSSGMNTEAFF.

Details on this clonotype: A clone one base away is much larger, so this may be a read error. The chain recombines TRBV7-2 with TRBJ1-2, with 8 nucleotides matching TRBD1. The CDR3 is 12 residues long. Germline CDR1 and CDR2: SGHTA and FQGNSA. The CDR3: CVSIQGARGYTF. CDR3 sequence (DNA): TGTGTCAGCATCCAGGGGGCCCGTGGCTACACCTTC.

V and J are TRBV20-1 and TRBJ2-5; D gene uncertain. The CDR3 is 14 residues long. V was pared by 3 bases and J by 3 bases, with 14 bases between. From germline, CDR1 is DFQATT and CDR2 SNEGSKA (reference sequence). CDR3 nucleotides: TGCAGTGCTAGCCTTGCATACTTCAAAGAGACCCAGTACTTC. As protein: CSASLAYFKETQYF.